A single sample gave rise to the 14 T cell receptor beta chains below, sequenced in a study of blood T cell repertoires in COVID-19. Profiling relied on immunoSEQ multiplex PCR, and the TCRdb table lists in-frame clones only, not all of them. Of 55,000 to 80,000 clones listed, 81% are singletons. The sample was peripheral blood. The source is a woman in her 70s with acute or convalescent COVID-19.

The chain combines TRBV7-3 with TRBJ2-1; 8 nucleotides agree with TRBD2. CDR3 size: 16 residues. CDR1 and CDR2 from the germline V gene are SGHTA and FQGTGA. Trimming took 0 bases from V and 7 from J; bases not matched to a gene: 8. The CDR3 protein is CASSLTGGLVINEQFF. Written as DNA, the CDR3 is TGTGCCAGCAGCTTAACGGGGGGACTAGTAATAAATGAGCAGTTCTTC.

V is TRBV18 and J is TRBJ1-2, with D possibly being TRBD1 (5 bases). CDR3 length: 16 residues. Trimming pared 4 bases from V and 7 bases from J, leaving 22 bases between. Germline CDR1 KGHSH, CDR2 LQKENI. CDR3 loop: CASSREFQGNKGGYTF. DNA for the CDR3: TGTGCCAGCTCACGAGAGTTCCAGGGAAATAAGGGTGGCTACACCTTC.

The chain joins TRBV7-2 to TRBJ1-1; perhaps TRBD1 as D (6 bases). CDR3 length equals 13 residues. In germline, CDR1 is SGHTA, CDR2 FQGNSA. Trimming pared 0 bases from V and 5 bases from J, leaving 7 bases between. CDR3 DNA sequence: TGTGCCAGCAGCTTAGCCGGGACAACTGAAGCTTTCTTT. It yields the protein CASSLAGTTEAFF.

At least ten counts were recorded for this clone. CDR3 region: CASSFATGRWNGYTF. The CDR3 DNA follows: TGTGCCAGCAGCTTTGCGACAGGAAGGTGGAATGGCTACACCTTC. V usage is TRBV5-4 and J usage is TRBJ1-2; D may be TRBD1 (6 bases). Germline lookup yields CDR1 SGHNT and CDR2 YYREEE (reference sequence). Trimming took 2 bases from V and 6 from J, leaving 17 bases between them. This CDR3 region has 15 residues.

The chain links TRBV7-9 to TRBJ2-5, with 10 bases lining up with TRBD2. V trimming: 1 base; J trimming: 3 bases; junction bases outside the gene matches: 5. The germline V gene encodes CDR1 SEHNR and CDR2 FQNEAQ (reference sequence). The CDR3 extends over 16 amino acids. CDR3 coding DNA: TGTGCCAGCAGCTTAGGTCGCCTAGCGGGGGAAGAGACCCAGTACTTC. It yields the protein CASSLGRLAGEETQYF.

The CDR3 spells CASSLYRDTDEQFF. CDR3 sequence (DNA): TGCGCCAGCAGCTTGTACCGGGACACTGATGAGCAGTTCTTC. V gene TRBV5-1 combines with J gene TRBJ2-1, with a tentative D call TRBD1 (6 bases). CDR1 is SGHRS, CDR2 YFSETQ, per germline. Trimming stripped 1 base from V and 8 bases from J, with 13 bases between. The CDR3 covers 14 residues.

This clone has just one count. V gene TRBV30 combines with J gene TRBJ2-7, with D possibly TRBD1 on 5 matching bases. Trimming removed 0 bases from V and 8 bases from J, with 11 bases in between. The V gene's germline CDR1 is GTSNPN and CDR2 SVGIG (reference sequence). The CDR3 has 12 amino acids. CDR3 loop: CAWSVGWGKQYF. CDR3 in DNA: TGTGCCTGGAGTGTAGGGTGGGGCAAGCAGTACTTC.

The V gene is TRBV2, the J gene TRBJ1-2, with TRBD1 matching 8 bases. V shed 8 bases, J shed 4 bases, and the junction held 9 bases outside the gene matches. CDR1 and CDR2 (germline): SNHLY, FYNNEI. The CDR3 has 14 amino acids. CDR3: CASCRGQGGYGYTF. The DNA for the CDR3 is TGTGCCAGCTGCAGAGGACAGGGCGGCTATGGCTACACCTTC.

The CDR3 loop is CASRDRGGIDTQYF. CDR3 DNA: TGTGCCAGCAGAGACCGGGGGGGCATAGATACGCAGTATTTT. The chain is built from TRBV27 and TRBJ2-3, with TRBD2 identical over 8 bases. Germline CDR1 is MNHEY and CDR2 is SMNVEV (reference sequence). Trimming cost V 6 bases and J 5 bases; bases outside gene matches: 7. This CDR3 is built from 14 residues.

This chain joins TRBV28 and TRBJ2-3; D remains unclear. This CDR3 has 14 residues. Germline CDR1 reads MDHEN; CDR2 reads SYDVKM. Trimming left V 6 bases short and J 0 bases short, with 10 bases between. CDR3 residues: CASRLAVSTDTQYF. Written as DNA, the CDR3 is TGTGCCAGCAGGTTAGCAGTGAGCACAGATACGCAGTATTTT.

The chain uses TRBV15 and TRBJ1-1; perhaps TRBD1 as D (5 bases). Trimming took off 8 bases at V and 0 bases at J, with 10 bases between the two ends. This CDR3 is built from 13 residues. The germline gives CDR1 LNHNV, CDR2 YYDKDF (reference sequence). For the CDR3, the DNA is TGTGCCACCTCATCGGGGGTGAACACTGAAGCTTTCTTT. It yields the protein CATSSGVNTEAFF.

J is TRBJ2-2 and V is TRBV28, with 10 bases that match TRBD2. J gave up 3 bases and V 3 bases, and 10 bases lay outside the gene matches. Germline V gene lookup returns CDR1 MDHEN and CDR2 SYDVKM. The length of the CDR3 is 18 residues. The CDR3 bases are TGTGCCAGCAGTTTTCCGGCAGGAGCGGGGGGGCACACCGGGGAGCTGTTTTTT. Translating gives CASSFPAGAGGHTGELFF.

This chain links TRBV30 with TRBJ2-5; D may be TRBD1 (6 bases). The CDR3 sequence is 19 residues long. Between the trimmed V and J ends, which lost 0 bases and 2 bases, there was a span of 25 bases. The germline V gene has CDR1 GTSNPN and CDR2 SVGIG (reference sequence). CDR3 loop: CAWSVPSLTRGRRQETQYF. The CDR3 nucleotides are TGTGCCTGGAGTGTACCCTCTCTAACGAGGGGGAGAAGGCAAGAGACCCAGTACTTC.

In DNA form, the CDR3 reads TGTGCCATCAGTGAGGAGGGACTAGCGGGCACAGATACGCAGTATTTT. Protein product: CAISEEGLAGTDTQYF. The chain recombines TRBV10-3 with TRBJ2-3, with 11 nucleotides matching TRBD2. CDR3 size: 16 residues. CDR1 is ENHRY, CDR2 SYGVKD, per germline. After removal of 2 bases from V and 1 base from J, the junction contained 2 bases not matched to a gene.